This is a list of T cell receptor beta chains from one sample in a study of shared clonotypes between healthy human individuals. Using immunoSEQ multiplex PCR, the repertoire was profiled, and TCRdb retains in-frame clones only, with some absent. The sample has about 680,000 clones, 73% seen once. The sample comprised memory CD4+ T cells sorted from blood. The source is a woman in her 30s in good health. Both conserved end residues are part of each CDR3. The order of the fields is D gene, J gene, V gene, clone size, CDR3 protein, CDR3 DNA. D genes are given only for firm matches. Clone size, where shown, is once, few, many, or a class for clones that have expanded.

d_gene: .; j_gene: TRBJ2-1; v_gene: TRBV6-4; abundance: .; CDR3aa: CASSESSSAGFDEQFF; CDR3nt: TGTGCCAGCAGTGAATCTTCATCGGCGGGTTTCGATGAGCAGTTCTTC
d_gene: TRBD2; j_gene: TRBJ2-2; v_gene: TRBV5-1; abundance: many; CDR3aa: CASSFGLAGTGELFF; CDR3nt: TGCGCCAGCAGCTTCGGACTAGCGGGCACCGGGGAGCTGTTTTTT
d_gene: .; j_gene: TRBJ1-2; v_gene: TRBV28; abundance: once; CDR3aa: CASSLGAYGYTF; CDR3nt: TGTGCCAGCAGTTTGGGAGCCTATGGCTACACCTTC
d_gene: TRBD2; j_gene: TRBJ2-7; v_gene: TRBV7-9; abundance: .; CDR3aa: CASSLGLAGGQEEQYF; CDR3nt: TGTGCCAGCAGCTTAGGACTAGCGGGAGGGCAGGAAGAGCAGTACTTC
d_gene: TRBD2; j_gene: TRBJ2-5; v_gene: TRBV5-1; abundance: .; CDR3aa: CASSPGSGRRETQYF; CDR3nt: TGCGCCAGCAGCCCCGGTAGCGGGAGGAGAGAGACCCAGTACTTC
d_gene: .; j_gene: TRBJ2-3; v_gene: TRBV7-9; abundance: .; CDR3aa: CASSDTDTQYF; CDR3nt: TGTGCCAGCAGCGACACAGATACGCAGTATTTT
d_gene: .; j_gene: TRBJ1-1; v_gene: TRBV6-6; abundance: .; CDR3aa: CASSYSQNTEAFF; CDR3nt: TGTGCCAGCAGTTACTCCCAGAACACTGAAGCTTTCTTT
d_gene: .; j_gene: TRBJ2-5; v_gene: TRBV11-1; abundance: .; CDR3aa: CASSSSPTGPWETQYF; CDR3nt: TGTGCCAGCAGCTCCTCGCCTACCGGGCCGTGGGAGACCCAGTACTTC
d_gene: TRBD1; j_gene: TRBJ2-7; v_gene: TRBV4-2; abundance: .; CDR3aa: CASSQERGTGGYEQYF; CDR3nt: TGTGCCAGCAGCCAAGAGCGCGGGACAGGGGGCTACGAGCAGTACTTC
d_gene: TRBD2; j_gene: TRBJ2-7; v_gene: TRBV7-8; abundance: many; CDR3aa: CASRGSGSSYEQYF; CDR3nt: TGTGCCAGCAGGGGCAGCGGGAGCTCCTACGAGCAGTACTTC
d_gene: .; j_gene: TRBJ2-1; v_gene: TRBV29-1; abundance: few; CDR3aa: CSAGRGVSYNEQFF; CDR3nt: TGCAGCGCCGGACGAGGGGTCTCCTACAATGAGCAGTTCTTC
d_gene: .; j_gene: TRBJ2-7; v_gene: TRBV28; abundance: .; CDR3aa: CASSPSSTGPYEQYF; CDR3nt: TGTGCCAGCAGTCCCTCTTCGACAGGCCCCTACGAGCAGTACTTC
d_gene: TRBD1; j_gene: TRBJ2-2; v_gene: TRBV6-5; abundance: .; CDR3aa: CASSYTGQYTGELFF; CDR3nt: TGTGCCAGCAGTTACACGGGACAGTACACCGGGGAGCTGTTTTTT
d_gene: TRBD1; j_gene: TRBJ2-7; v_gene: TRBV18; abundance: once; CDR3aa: CASSPKQGLPYEQYF; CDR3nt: TGTGCCAGCTCACCAAAACAGGGGTTACCCTACGAGCAGTACTTC
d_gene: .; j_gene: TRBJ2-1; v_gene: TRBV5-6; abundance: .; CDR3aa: CASSLRNHNEQFF; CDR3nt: TGTGCCAGCAGCTTACGCAACCACAATGAGCAGTTCTTC
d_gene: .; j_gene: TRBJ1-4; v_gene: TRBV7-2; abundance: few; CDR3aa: CASSKTSGVNEKLFF; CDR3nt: TGTGCCAGCAGCAAAACCAGCGGGGTGAATGAAAAACTGTTTTTT
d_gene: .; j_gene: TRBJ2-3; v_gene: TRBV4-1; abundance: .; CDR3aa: CASSLIWDNRQGMRGTQYF; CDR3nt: TGCGCCAGCAGCCTCATCTGGGACAACCGGCAAGGGATGAGGGGTACGCAGTATTTT
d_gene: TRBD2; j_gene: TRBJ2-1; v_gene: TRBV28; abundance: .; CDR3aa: CASSAGLAGGWEQFF; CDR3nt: TGTGCCAGCAGCGCCGGACTAGCGGGAGGATGGGAGCAGTTCTTC
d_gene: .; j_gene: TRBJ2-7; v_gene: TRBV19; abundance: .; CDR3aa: CASSSRTNSYEQYF; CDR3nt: TGTGCCAGTAGTTCCCGGACTAACTCCTACGAGCAGTACTTC
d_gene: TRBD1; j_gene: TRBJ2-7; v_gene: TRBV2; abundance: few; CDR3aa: CASTGVGDEQYF; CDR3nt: TGTGCCAGTACAGGGGTTGGCGACGAGCAGTACTTC
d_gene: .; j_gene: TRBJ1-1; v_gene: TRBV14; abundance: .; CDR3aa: CASSQGQKGTEAFF; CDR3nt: TGTGCCAGCAGCCAAGGTCAAAAGGGCACTGAAGCTTTCTTT
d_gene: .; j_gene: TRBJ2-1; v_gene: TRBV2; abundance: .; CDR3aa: CASSGLGLVNNEQFF; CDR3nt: TGTGCCAGCAGCGGTTTAGGGCTAGTCAACAATGAGCAGTTCTTC
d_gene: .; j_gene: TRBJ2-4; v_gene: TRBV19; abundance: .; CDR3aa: CASSILGGGAKNIQYF; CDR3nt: TGTGCCAGTAGTATATTGGGCGGAGGGGCCAAAAACATTCAGTACTTC
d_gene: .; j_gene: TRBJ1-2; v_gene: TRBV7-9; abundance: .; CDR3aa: CASSPGQLNYGYTF; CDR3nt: TGTGCCAGCAGCCCGGGACAACTTAACTATGGCTACACCTTC
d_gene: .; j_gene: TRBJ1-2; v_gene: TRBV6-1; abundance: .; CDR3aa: CASSENQQGASSYTF; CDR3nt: TGTGCCAGCAGTGAAAACCAACAGGGAGCCTCGAGCTACACCTTC
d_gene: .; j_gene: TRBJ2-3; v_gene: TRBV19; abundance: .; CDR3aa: CASVSSETCFPTDTQYF; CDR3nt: TGTGCCAGTGTAAGTAGCGAAACTTGTTTCCCCACAGATACGCAGTATTTT
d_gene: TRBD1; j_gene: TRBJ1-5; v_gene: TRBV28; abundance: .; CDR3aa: CASRRQGARGQPQHF; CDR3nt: TGTGCCAGCAGGAGACAGGGGGCGCGCGGTCAGCCCCAGCATTTT
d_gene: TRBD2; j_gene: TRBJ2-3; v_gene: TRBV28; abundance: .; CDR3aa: CASSPPGLAGVTDTQYF; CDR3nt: TGTGCCAGCAGTCCTCCAGGACTAGCGGGAGTCACAGATACGCAGTATTTT
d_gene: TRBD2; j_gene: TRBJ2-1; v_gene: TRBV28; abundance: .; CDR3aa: CASSWEGSGSNEQFF; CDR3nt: TGTGCCAGCAGTTGGGAGGGTAGCGGGAGCAATGAGCAGTTCTTC
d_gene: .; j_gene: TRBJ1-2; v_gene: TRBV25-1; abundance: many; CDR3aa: CASRSVTHRPSYTF; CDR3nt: TGTGCCAGCAGGTCGGTAACCCACAGGCCCAGCTACACCTTC
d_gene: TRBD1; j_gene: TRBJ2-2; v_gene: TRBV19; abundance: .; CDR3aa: CASKESRGITGELFF; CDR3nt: TGTGCCAGTAAAGAGAGCAGGGGGATCACCGGGGAGCTGTTTTTT
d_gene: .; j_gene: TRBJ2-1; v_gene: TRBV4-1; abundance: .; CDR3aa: CASSQVSPPGKDEQFF; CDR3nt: TGCGCCAGCAGCCAAGTGAGTCCGCCAGGGAAAGATGAGCAGTTCTTC
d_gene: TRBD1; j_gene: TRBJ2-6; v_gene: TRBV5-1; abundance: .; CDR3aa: CASSYSGQGSGANVLTF; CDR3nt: TGCGCCAGCAGCTATTCCGGACAGGGCTCTGGGGCCAACGTCCTGACTTTC
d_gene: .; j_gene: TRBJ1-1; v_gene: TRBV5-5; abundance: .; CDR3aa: CASSLRTLNTEAFF; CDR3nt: TGTGCCAGCAGCCTTCGGACACTAAACACTGAAGCTTTCTTT
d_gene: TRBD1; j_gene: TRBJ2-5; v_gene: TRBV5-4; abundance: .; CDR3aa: CASSQDRGQETQYF; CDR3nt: TGTGCCAGCAGCCAGGACAGGGGGCAGGAGACCCAGTACTTC
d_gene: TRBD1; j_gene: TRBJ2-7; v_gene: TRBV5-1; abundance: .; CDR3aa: CASSLEGTGGYEQYF; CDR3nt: TGCGCCAGCAGCTTGGAAGGGACAGGGGGCTACGAGCAGTACTTC
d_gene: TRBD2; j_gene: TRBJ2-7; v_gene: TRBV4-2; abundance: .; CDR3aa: CASSLRTSVTYEQYF; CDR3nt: TGTGCCAGCAGCTTGCGGACTAGCGTTACCTACGAGCAGTACTTC
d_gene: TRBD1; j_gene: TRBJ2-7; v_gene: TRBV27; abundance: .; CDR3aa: CASSSGDSLGYEQYF; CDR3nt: TGTGCCAGCAGTTCCGGGGACAGTTTAGGGTACGAGCAGTACTTC
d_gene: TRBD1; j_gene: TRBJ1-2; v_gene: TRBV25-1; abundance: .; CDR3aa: CASSELRQGIYGYTF; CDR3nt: TGTGCCAGCAGTGAATTGAGACAGGGAATCTATGGCTACACCTTC
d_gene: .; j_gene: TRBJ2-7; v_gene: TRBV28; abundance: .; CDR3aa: CASSRRGGGYEQYF; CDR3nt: TGTGCCAGCAGTCGCCGAGGGGGAGGCTACGAGCAGTACTTC
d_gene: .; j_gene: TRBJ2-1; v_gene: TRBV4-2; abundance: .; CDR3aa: CASSQGFGSSYNEQFF; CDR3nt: TGTGCCAGCAGCCAAGGATTCGGGAGCTCCTACAATGAGCAGTTCTTC
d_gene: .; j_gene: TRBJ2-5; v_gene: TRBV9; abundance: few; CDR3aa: CASSVAGSVPPETQYF; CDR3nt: TGTGCCAGCAGCGTAGCTGGTAGCGTCCCACCAGAGACCCAGTACTTC
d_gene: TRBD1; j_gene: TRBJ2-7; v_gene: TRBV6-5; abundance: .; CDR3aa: CASSYSHGQGNHEQYF; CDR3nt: TGTGCCAGCAGTTACTCCCACGGACAGGGGAACCACGAGCAGTACTTC
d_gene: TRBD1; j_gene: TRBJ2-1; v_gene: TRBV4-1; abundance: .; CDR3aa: CASSHIGDSTYEQFF; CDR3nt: TGCGCCAGCAGCCACATCGGGGACAGTACATATGAGCAGTTCTTC
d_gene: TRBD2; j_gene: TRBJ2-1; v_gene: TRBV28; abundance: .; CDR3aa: CASRTSGRYNEQFF; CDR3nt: TGTGCCAGCCGAACTAGCGGGAGGTACAATGAGCAGTTCTTC
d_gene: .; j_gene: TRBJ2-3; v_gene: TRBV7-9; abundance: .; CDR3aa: CASSLAWSGSTDTQYF; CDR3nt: TGTGCCAGCAGCTTAGCGTGGAGCGGGAGCACAGATACGCAGTATTTT
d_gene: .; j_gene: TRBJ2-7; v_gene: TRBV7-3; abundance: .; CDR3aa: CASSLEVGEQYF; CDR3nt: TGTGCCAGCAGCTTAGAGGTGGGCGAGCAGTACTTC
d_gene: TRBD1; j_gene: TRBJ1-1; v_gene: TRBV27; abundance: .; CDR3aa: CASSFKGAGAFF; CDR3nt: TGTGCCAGCAGTTTCAAGGGGGCGGGAGCTTTCTTT